The 10 T cell receptor beta chains given below trace back to one sample, sequenced in a study of persistence of HIV-infected CD4 T cells. Their antigens remain unidentified. Sequencing used immunoSEQ version 4 in survey mode. Only in-frame clones appear in the TCRdb table, and some are missing; sequencing was by immunoSEQ multiplex PCR. The profile shows just over 7,500 clones, approximately 60% of them singletons. The stimulus was lysate of CMV-infected fibroblasts, 8.5 to 10 ug/mL. CD4+ T cells upregulating both CD40 ligand and CD69 were sorted as responding cells. The sample consisted of CD4+ T cells sorted from PBMCs after roughly 18-hour stimulation, taken from a patient who received antiretroviral therapy. The receptor source for this set is an adult man with HIV who was CMV-seropositive.

The V and J genes are TRBV7-9 and TRBJ1-4, with D possibly TRBD1 on 5 matching bases. Germline CDR1 SEHNR, CDR2 FQNEAQ (reference sequence). V lost 5 bases and J 7 bases, leaving 17 bases between the germline ends. CDR3 size: 15 residues. CDR3 residues: CASSRGTPVLEKLFF. The CDR3 region has the DNA TGTGCCAGCAGCCGCGGGACCCCCGTTCTTGAAAAACTGTTTTTT.

The sample holds one count of this clone. J is TRBJ2-5 and V is TRBV19, with D perhaps matching TRBD1 (5 bases). CDR1 is LNHDA and CDR2 is SQIVND in the germline V gene (reference sequence). V lost 0 bases, J lost 1 base, and 12 bases lay in between. The CDR3 spans 16 residues. The CDR3 sequence: CASSIDVTGLQETQYF. CDR3 in DNA: TGTGCCAGTAGTATAGATGTCACAGGCCTCCAAGAGACCCAGTACTTC. Full variable domain (missing parts from reference TRBV19 and TRBJ2-5): DGGITQSPKYLFRKEGQNVTLSCEQNLNHDAMYWYRQDPGQGLRLIYYSQIVNDFQKGDIAEGYSVSREKKESFPLTVTSAQKNPTAFYLCASSIDVTGLQETQYFGPGTRLLVL.

This clone was seen only once. The rearrangement links TRBV13 to TRBJ2-1; 10 bases map to TRBD2. The CDR3 sequence is 22 residues long. Germline V gene sequence: CDR1 PRHDT, CDR2 FYEKMQ (reference sequence). The junction had 18 bases not matched to a gene; V was cut back by 1 base and J by 0 bases. The CDR3 sequence is CASSLEAGGRTSGASSYNEQFF. The CDR3 coding sequence is TGTGCCAGCAGCTTAGAGGCAGGGGGGAGGACTAGCGGAGCTAGCTCCTACAATGAGCAGTTCTTC.

The chain uses TRBV15 and TRBJ1-3; D is perhaps TRBD1 (6 bases). The germline V and J ends were trimmed by 2 bases and 2 bases, with 10 bases remaining between them. Germline V gives CDR1 LNHNV, CDR2 YYDKDF (reference sequence). CDR3 length: 15 amino acids. Here the CDR3 DNA reads TGTGCCACCAGCAGAACAGGGAGGGCTGGAAACACCATATATTTT. Its translation: CATSRTGRAGNTIYF.

The chain is built from TRBV5-1 and TRBJ1-1, with D possibly matching TRBD1 (5 bases). The germline V gene has CDR1 SGHRS and CDR2 YFSETQ. CDR3 length equals 16 residues. V lost 0 bases, J lost 0 bases, and 12 bases lay in between. The CDR3 nucleotides read TGCGCCAGCAGCTTGGCCCGGGACGGATTGAACACTGAAGCTTTCTTT. Residues: CASSLARDGLNTEAFF. Full variable domain (outside the CDR3, taken from reference TRBV5-1 and TRBJ1-1): KAGVTQTPRYLIKTRGQQVTLSCSPISGHRSVSWYQQTPGQGLQFLFEYFSETQRNKGNFPGRFSGRQFSNSRSEMNVSTLELGDSALYLCASSLARDGLNTEAFFGQGTRLTVV.

V usage is TRBV29-1 and J usage is TRBJ2-4, with no clear D. This CDR3 comprises 14 residues. Trimming took off 4 bases at V and 0 bases at J, with 10 bases between the two ends. The germline gives CDR1 SQVTM, CDR2 ANQGSEA. CDR3 sequence (DNA): TGCAGCGTTGGTCTCTCCCTAGCCAAAAACATTCAGTACTTC. Encoded protein: CSVGLSLAKNIQYF.

This chain connects TRBV4-1 to TRBJ1-5; D may be TRBD1 (6 bases). The CDR3 is 18 amino acids. CDR1 and CDR2 (germline): MGHRA, YSYEKL. V was cut by 0 bases and J by 5 bases, with 20 bases left in between. Here the CDR3 reads CASSQDYGGPPFDQPQHF. Here the CDR3 DNA reads TGCGCCAGCAGCCAAGATTACGGGGGCCCACCTTTCGATCAGCCCCAGCATTTT.

The gene calls are TRBV4-1 and TRBJ2-3, with unresolved D. Trimming cost V 4 bases and J 3 bases, with 8 bases left between them. The germline gives CDR1 MGHRA, CDR2 YSYEKL. This CDR3 region has 13 residues. CDR3 DNA sequence: TGCGCCAGCAGCCCCCAATCGACAGATACGCAGTATTTT. It is translated as CASSPQSTDTQYF.

This chain uses TRBV18 with TRBJ2-1, with TRBD1 as a possible D gene (5 bases). This CDR3 region has 14 residues. V lost 1 base and J 5 bases, leaving 9 bases between the germline ends. Germline loops: CDR1 KGHSH, CDR2 LQKENI. As DNA, the CDR3 is TGTGCCAGCTCACCACTCCAGGGCAACAATGAGCAGTTCTTC. Translating gives CASSPLQGNNEQFF.

The chain is built from TRBV3-1 (or the pseudogene TRBV3-2) and TRBJ2-5; D is perhaps TRBD1 or TRBD2 (5 bases each). The CDR3 length is 17 residues. Germline CDR1 LGHDT, CDR2 YNNKEL (reference sequence). Trimming stripped 0 bases from V and 4 bases from J, with 18 bases between. The CDR3, as DNA: TGTGCCAGCAGCCAAGATCGGGGCAGGGATTGGCGAGAGACCCAGTACTTC. Translating it yields CASSQDRGRDWRETQYF.